A selection of T cell receptor beta chains follows, all from one sample in a study of blood T cell repertoires in COVID-19. Produced via immunoSEQ multiplex PCR; TCRdb's table is partial and in-frame only. The repertoire holds 150,000 to 200,000 clones, with 88% as singletons. Sequenced: PBMCs or T cells enriched from blood (not recorded which). Source of these receptors: a woman between 18 and 29 years old who had recovered from COVID-19. Both conserved end residues are part of each CDR3. Fields, in order: clone size, J gene, V gene, D gene, CDR3 DNA, CDR3 protein. A D gene is named only where the DNA matches it firmly. Part of the rows lack a size; the others show once, few, many or a class for expanded clones.

NA | TRBJ1-1 | TRBV2 | NA | TGTGCCAGCATTCGGTTCCAGAACACTGAAGCTTTCTTT | CASIRFQNTEAFF
NA | TRBJ2-7 | TRBV5-5 | TRBD2 | TGTGCCAGCAGCTTGTCGAGCGGGGAGAAGGCCTACGAGCAGTACTTC | CASSLSSGEKAYEQYF
NA | TRBJ2-3 | TRBV6-5 | NA | TGTGCCAGCAGTTACTACGGGGAGAGCACAGATACGCAGTATTTT | CASSYYGESTDTQYF
NA | TRBJ1-6 | TRBV5-1 | TRBD1 | TGCGCCAGCAGCTTGCCCGACAGGGATAATTCACCCCTCCACTTT | CASSLPDRDNSPLHF
NA | TRBJ2-1 | TRBV18 | TRBD1 | TGTGCCAGCTCACCGGGACAGGGTTTTAATGAGCAGTTCTTC | CASSPGQGFNEQFF
NA | TRBJ2-7 | TRBV24-1 | TRBD1 | TGTGCCACCACCCTAGACAGGGCGAGCTCCTACGAGCAGTACTTC | CATTLDRASSYEQYF
NA | TRBJ1-5 | TRBV19 | NA | TGTGCCAGTGTTGGACAGCTTAATCAGCCCCAGCATTTT | CASVGQLNQPQHF
once | TRBJ2-1 | TRBV27 | TRBD2 | TGTGCCAGCAGTTTATCACGGCTAGCGGCACCCAATGAGCAGTTCTTC | CASSLSRLAAPNEQFF
NA | TRBJ1-5 | TRBV6-2/TRBV6-3 | NA | TGTGCCAGCAGTTACAGAGGGCGGGATAGCAATCAGCCCCAGCATTTT | CASSYRGRDSNQPQHF
NA | TRBJ2-3 | TRBV6-4 | NA | TGTGCCAGCAGTGACTCGCGGGACACAGATACGCAGTATTTT | CASSDSRDTDTQYF
NA | TRBJ2-7 | TRBV27 | TRBD2 | TGTGCCAGCTCGACTAGCGGGACATACGAGCAGTACTTC | CASSTSGTYEQYF
NA | TRBJ2-2 | TRBV27 | NA | TGTGCCAGCAGAAAACCCCTCGGGGCCGGGGAGCTGTTTTTT | CASRKPLGAGELFF
NA | TRBJ2-1 | TRBV7-4 | NA | TGTGCCAGCAGCACACAGGGTTCGACCTACAATGAGCAGTTCTTC | CASSTQGSTYNEQFF
once | TRBJ2-5 | TRBV28 | NA | TGTGCCAGCAGTTTAGAGGCCGCTTACCAAGAGACCCAGTACTTC | CASSLEAAYQETQYF
NA | TRBJ2-3 | TRBV11-3 | TRBD2 | TGTGCCAGCAGCTTAGGGGGCGGGAGGGCCTCGGCAGATACGCAGTATTTT | CASSLGGGRASADTQYF
NA | TRBJ1-5 | TRBV19 | TRBD1 | TGTGCCAGTAGAGGACAGGGCGATCAGCCCCAGCATTTT | CASRGQGDQPQHF
NA | TRBJ1-4 | TRBV5-6 | TRBD1 | TGTGCCAGCAGCGGCCAACAGGGGGCGGTTGAAAAACTGTTTTTT | CASSGQQGAVEKLFF
once | TRBJ1-2 | TRBV6-5 | NA | TGTGCCACCCAGACAGATGCCTTTGATCCCTACACCTTC | CATQTDAFDPYTF
few | TRBJ1-2 | TRBV9 | NA | TGTGCCAGCAGCGAAAGTACGGTCGCTGGCTACACCTTC | CASSESTVAGYTF
NA | TRBJ2-2 | TRBV27 | TRBD1 | TGTGCCAGCAGACCGGGACAGGCGAACACCGGGGAGCTGTTTTTT | CASRPGQANTGELFF
NA | TRBJ1-5 | TRBV5-5 | NA | TGTGCCAGCAGCTTGAGCTCACTTAATCAGCCCCAGCATTTT | CASSLSSLNQPQHF
NA | TRBJ1-5 | TRBV7-2 | TRBD1 | TGTGCCAGCAGCCCCTACCACGGACAGGGTGGCAATCAGCCCCAGCATTTT | CASSPYHGQGGNQPQHF
NA | TRBJ1-2 | TRBV7-9 | NA | TGTGCCAGCAGCTTAGTTGCGTATGGCTACACCTTC | CASSLVAYGYTF
NA | TRBJ2-7 | TRBV3-1/TRBV3-2 | TRBD1 | TGTGCCAGCAGCCAAGGGGGACAGGGTCGCGAGCAGTACTTC | CASSQGGQGREQYF
NA | TRBJ1-1 | TRBV12-3/TRBV12-4 | NA | TGTGCCAGCAGCCCAGGGGTGAGGACCCAAGCTTTCTTT | CASSPGVRTQAFF
NA | TRBJ2-7 | TRBV4-1 | TRBD2 | TGCGCCAGCAGCCAAGAACTAGCGGGGGGACGTGAGCTCCCCTCCTACGAGCAGTACTTC | CASSQELAGGRELPSYEQYF
NA | TRBJ1-4 | TRBV7-2 | TRBD1 | TGTGCCAGCAGCTTAGGAGACAGGGGTGGTGAAAAACTGTTTTTT | CASSLGDRGGEKLFF